Listed here are 29 T cell receptor beta chains from one sample, sequenced in a study of early T cells in non-severe SARS-CoV-2 infection. TCRdb re-analysed the 5' RACE reads in MiXCR, keeping a single row per CDR3 protein. Seen here are tens of thousands of distinct CDR3 sequences, about 12% observed once, and the top ten hold about 2.6%. Sequenced material: whole blood. The receptors here all came from an adult who was a healthcare worker with PCR-confirmed SARS-CoV-2 infection or an uninfected control (not recorded which).

This clonotype was counted ten times or more. This chain uses TRBV3-1 with TRBJ1-4; possibly TRBD1 for D (5 bases). The ends were cut back, 0 bases at V and 0 bases at J, with 26 bases in the middle. The CDR3 loop spans 22 amino acids. Germline V gene sequence: CDR1 LGHDT, CDR2 YNNKEL (reference sequence). The CDR3 DNA follows: TGTGCCAGCAGCCAAGAGGCAGGGTCGTCGCTCATCCTCGGGGCAACTAATGAAAAACTGTTTTTT. Amino acid sequence: CASSQEAGSSLILGATNEKLFF. Looking up the rest from reference TRBV3-1 and TRBJ1-4 gives the full variable domain: DTAVSQTPKYLVTQMGNDKSIKCEQNLGHDTMYWYKQDSKKFLKIMFSYNNKELIINETVPNRFSPKSPDKAHLNLHINSLELGDSAVYFCASSQEAGSSLILGATNEKLFFGSGTQLSVL.

Details on this clonotype: One end of the junction does not line up with germline, which may come from a read error. The chain has TRBV10-1 and TRBJ1-1, with D possibly TRBD1 on 6 matching bases. The CDR3 length is 13 residues. Germline-derived CDR1 and CDR2 are WNHNN and SYGVQD (reference sequence). The CDR3 coding sequence is TGCGCCAGCAGTGAGTCTTTAGCGGGACACCTGTCCTTT. Its translation: CASSESLAGHLSF.

This clonotype was observed at least ten times. V is TRBV12-3 or TRBV12-4 and J is TRBJ2-7; D is tentatively TRBD1 or TRBD2 (6 bases each). The CDR3 runs to 13 residues. V was pared by 8 bases and J by 8 bases, with 19 bases between. The CDR3 bases are TGTGCCAGCTCCCGTATCGGAGGGGGAAAGCAGTACTTC. Protein sequence: CASSRIGGGKQYF.

The sample holds many counts of this clonotype. This chain joins TRBV19 and TRBJ1-2, with TRBD1 identical over 9 bases. V dropped 3 bases and J dropped 8; count of bases not matched to a gene: 7. Germline V lookup: CDR1 LNHDA, CDR2 SQIVND (reference sequence). There are 14 residues in the CDR3. CDR3 amino acids: CASSILTGGGGYTF. CDR3 nucleotides: TGTGCCAGTAGTATCCTGACAGGGGGAGGCGGCTACACCTTC.

This clonotype came up a few times. The gene calls are TRBV12-3 or TRBV12-4 and TRBJ1-2; the D gene is possibly TRBD1 (6 bases). V was cut by 1 base and J by 5 bases, with 8 bases left in between. CDR3 length equals 13 residues. The CDR3 region is CASSLGGQYGYTF. CDR3 bases: TGTGCCAGCAGTTTAGGGGGGCAATATGGCTACACCTTC.

This clonotype showed up many times. The V and J genes are TRBV24-1 and TRBJ2-7; 8 bases are shared with TRBD2. Trimming took 2 bases from V and 3 from J; bases not matched to a gene: 8. From germline, CDR1 is KGHDR and CDR2 SFDVKD. This CDR3 spans 16 amino acids. The CDR3 DNA follows: TGTGCCACCAGTGATTCCAGGATGGCGGGAGGCTACGAGCAGTACTTC. Protein product: CATSDSRMAGGYEQYF.

This clonotype has at least ten counts. This chain uses TRBV15 with TRBJ2-7; the D is unclear. Trimming shortened V by 0 bases and J by 1 base, and 1 base separated the two germline ends. Germline CDR1 LNHNV, CDR2 YYDKDF (reference sequence). The length of the CDR3 is 12 residues. CDR3 nucleotides: TGTGCCACCAGCAGAGATTCCTACGAGCAGTACTTC. Protein product: CATSRDSYEQYF.

This clonotype was detected many times. The gene calls are TRBV18 and TRBJ2-5; D is unclear. Germline CDR1 reads KGHSH; CDR2 reads LQKENI. The V end lost 3 bases, the J end lost 0 bases, and 5 bases lay between the germline ends. The CDR3 length is 13 residues. The CDR3 DNA reads TGTGCCAGCTCACCTTTGTACCAAGAGACCCAGTACTTC. Its protein product is CASSPLYQETQYF.

V usage is TRBV2 and J usage is TRBJ2-5, with TRBD2 matching 13 bases. The germline CDR1 and CDR2 sequences are SNHLY and FYNNEI. Germline trimming cut 9 bases from V and 4 bases from J; bases unmatched to any gene: 5. The CDR3 has 14 residues. CDR3 bases: TGTGCCAGTGGACTAGCGGGAGTACTAGAGACCCAGTACTTC. It codes for CASGLAGVLETQYF.

In its sample, this clonotype was seen many times. The chain combines TRBV2 with TRBJ2-1; D gene unclear. Trimming cost V 4 bases and J 5 bases, with 9 bases left between them. CDR3 length equals 13 residues. Per the germline V gene, CDR1 is SNHLY and CDR2 is FYNNEI. The DNA of the CDR3 is TGTGCCAGCAGTGTTATAGCCGACAATGAGCAGTTCTTC. It translates to CASSVIADNEQFF.

This clonotype was seen more than once but under ten times. The rearrangement joins TRBV13 to TRBJ2-7; TRBD1 matches at 8 bases. J was trimmed by 5 bases and V by 5 bases; bases with no gene match: 8. The V gene's germline CDR1 is PRHDT and CDR2 FYEKMQ (reference sequence). The CDR3 extends over 14 amino acids. The DNA for the CDR3 is TGTGCCAGCAGCCCCCGGACAGGGAAAGACGAGCAGTACTTC. Translating gives CASSPRTGKDEQYF.

This clonotype has a count of ten or more. The V gene is TRBV6-2 or TRBV6-3, the J gene TRBJ2-5; maybe TRBD1 (8 bases). Germline-derived CDR1 and CDR2 are MNHEY and SVGEGT. V lost 5 bases to trimming and J lost 4 bases, with 17 bases between them. The CDR3 length is 15 residues. CDR3 coding DNA: TGTGCCAGCAGTCCCCCAACAGGGGGGGGAGAGACCCAGTACTTC. Translation gives CASSPPTGGGETQYF.

The J gene is TRBJ1-1, the V gene TRBV10-1, with D uncertain. Trimming removed 2 bases at V and 6 bases at J, with 13 bases between. CDR1 WNHNN and CDR2 SYGVQD come from the germline V gene (reference sequence). The CDR3 consists of 14 residues. The CDR3 sequence is CASSEAGIFPEAFF. In nucleotides, the CDR3 is TGCGCCAGCAGTGAGGCAGGAATATTTCCTGAAGCTTTCTTT.

J is TRBJ2-1 and V is TRBV2, with D tentatively TRBD1 (5 bases). CDR1 and CDR2 from the germline V gene are SNHLY and FYNNEI. The V and J ends lost 4 bases and 9 bases respectively, with 19 bases between them. The length of the CDR3 is 15 residues. The CDR3 region is CASSGSGLDNSEQFF. The DNA of the CDR3 is TGTGCCAGCAGTGGTAGTGGTTTGGACAATTCTGAGCAGTTCTTC.

This rearrangement joins TRBV9 to TRBJ1-3; TRBD1 might be the D (6 bases). Per the germline V gene, CDR1 is SGDLS and CDR2 is YYNGEE. Trimming took off 3 bases at V and 0 bases at J, with 10 bases between the two ends. This CDR3 region has 15 residues. This CDR3 reads CASSAGAPSGNTIYF. The CDR3 region has the DNA TGTGCCAGCAGCGCAGGGGCCCCCTCTGGAAACACCATATATTTT. Together with reference TRBV9 and TRBJ1-3, the CDR3 gives the full variable domain: DSGVTQTPKHLITATGQRVTLRCSPRSGDLSVYWYQQSLDQGLQFLIQYYNGEERAKGNILERFSAQQFPDLHSELNLSSLELGDSALYFCASSAGAPSGNTIYFGEGSWLTVV.

This clonotype turned up a few times. This sequence joins TRBV11-2 and TRBJ2-7; weak D call: TRBD1 (5 bases). The V end lost 0 bases, the J end lost 0 bases, and 9 bases lay between the germline ends. CDR3 length: 15 amino acids. Germline CDR1 and CDR2: SGHAT and FQNNGV. CDR3 sequence (DNA): TGTGCCAGCAGCTTAGAGGGGCCACGCTCCTACGAGCAGTACTTC. Amino acids: CASSLEGPRSYEQYF.

This clonotype was counted at least ten times. The genes are TRBV7-6 and TRBJ1-4, with D possibly being TRBD1 (5 bases). The CDR3 is 13 residues long. With 3 bases removed from V and 10 bases from J, the gap between germline ends came to 12 bases. CDR1 and CDR2 from the germline V gene are SGHVS and FNYEAQ. The CDR3 nucleotides read TGTGCCAGCAGCTTGGACACCGCCAGAAAACTGTTTTTT. The encoded protein is CASSLDTARKLFF.

This clonotype was recorded a few times. The chain carries TRBV7-9 and TRBJ2-1; TRBD2 matches at 7 bases. The germline gives CDR1 SEHNR, CDR2 FQNEAQ (reference sequence). The trim removed 5 bases at V and 9 bases at J, leaving 10 bases unmatched. The CDR3 contains 14 residues. The CDR3 sequence is CASSQSGVFTEQFF. For the CDR3, the DNA is TGTGCCAGCAGCCAAAGCGGGGTATTCACTGAGCAGTTCTTC.

This clonotype has only a few counts. The chain links TRBV27 to TRBJ2-7, with D perhaps TRBD1 or TRBD2 (5 bases each). This CDR3 spans 16 amino acids. V gave up 0 bases and J gave up 3 bases, with 15 bases separating them. Germline-derived CDR1 and CDR2 are MNHEY and SMNVEV (reference sequence). The CDR3 nucleotides are TGTGCCAGCAGTTTATCGTGGATTCCTGGGGGCTACGAGCAGTACTTC. Translation gives CASSLSWIPGGYEQYF.

This clonotype has a handful of counts. The chain carries TRBV12-3 or TRBV12-4 and TRBJ2-7, with D possibly TRBD2 on 5 matching bases. V lost 2 bases and J lost 3, with 20 bases in between. The CDR3 is made up of 17 amino acids. CDR3 DNA sequence: TGTGCCAGCAGTTTACTCCTGAGTGGGAGTTCGGTCTACGAGCAGTACTTC. As protein: CASSLLLSGSSVYEQYF.

This clonotype was recorded at least ten times. V usage is TRBV11-2 and J usage is TRBJ2-1; 7 positions agree with TRBD2. The CDR3 has 17 residues. CDR1 is SGHAT and CDR2 is FQNNGV in the germline V gene. The V and J ends lost 5 bases and 6 bases, in that order; junction bases with no gene match: 16. CDR3: CASSLWGLAAPSNEQFF. The DNA for the CDR3 is TGTGCCAGCAGCCTCTGGGGCCTAGCGGCCCCCTCCAATGAGCAGTTCTTC. Combining the CDR3 with reference TRBV11-2 and TRBJ2-1 gives the whole variable domain EAGVAQSPRYKIIEKRQSVAFWCNPISGHATLYWYQQILGQGPKLLIQFQNNGVVDDSQLPKDRFSAERLKGVDSTLKIQPAKLEDSAVYLCASSLWGLAAPSNEQFFGPGTRLTVL.

CDR3 in DNA: TGTGCCAGCAGCCAACAAGCGGGGGCCAGCACAGATACGCAGTATTTT. It yields the protein CASSQQAGASTDTQYF. The chain employs TRBV5-4 and TRBJ2-3; 8 bases align to TRBD2. The CDR3 loop spans 16 amino acids. Per germline, CDR1 SGHNT and CDR2 YYREEE (reference sequence). The V gene end was trimmed by 4 bases and the J gene end by 0 bases; junction bases not matched to a gene: 7.

On this clonotype itself: Compared with germline, one end of the junction differs, possibly owing to a read error. The chain links TRBV7-6 to TRBJ1-1; 7 nucleotides agree with TRBD1. Looked up from germline, CDR1 is SGHVS and CDR2 is FNYEAQ. This CDR3 has 15 amino acids. This chain's CDR3 is CASSPRQGMGTEVFF. For the CDR3, the DNA is TGTGCCAGCAGCCCCCGACAGGGAATGGGGACTGAAGTTTTCTTT. Full variable domain (rest looked up from reference TRBV7-6 and TRBJ1-1): GAGVSQSPRYKVTKRGQDVALRCDPISGHVSLYWYRQALGQGPEFLTYFNYEAQQDKSGLPNDRFSAERPEGSISTLTIQRTEQRDSAMYRCASSPRQGMGTEVFFGQGTRLTVV.

Ten or more counts support this clonotype. This chain uses TRBV20-1 with TRBJ1-3; D call uncertain. V was pared by 3 bases and J by 0 bases, with 6 bases between. CDR3 length equals 13 residues. Germline assignment: CDR1 DFQATT and CDR2 SNEGSKA (reference sequence). Here the CDR3 DNA reads TGCAGTGCTAGGGCGGGCTCTGGAAACACCATATATTTT. This codes for CSARAGSGNTIYF.

This chain links TRBV20-1 with TRBJ1-1; possibly TRBD1 for D (6 bases). V shed 5 bases and J shed 1 base, with 17 bases lying between them. Germline lookup yields CDR1 DFQATT and CDR2 SNEGSKA (reference sequence). The CDR3 length is 15 residues. The CDR3 protein is CSALPGAKPNTEAFF. In nucleotides, the CDR3 is TGCAGTGCTCTACCGGGGGCCAAACCGAACACTGAAGCTTTCTTT.

This clonotype has ten or more counts. The genes are TRBV7-3 and TRBJ2-1, with 9 bases aligning to TRBD2. This CDR3 has 14 amino acids. Losses at the gene ends were 5 bases for V and 4 bases for J; bases not matched to a gene: 3. CDR1 and CDR2 (germline): SGHTA, FQGTGA. CDR3 region: CASSNLAGYNEQFF. The CDR3 nucleotides are TGTGCCAGCAGCAACCTAGCGGGGTACAATGAGCAGTTCTTC.

The table lists this clonotype with many counts. The chain recombines TRBV6-1 with TRBJ2-2; D uncertain. With 6 bases removed from V and 0 bases from J, the gap between germline ends came to 20 bases. Per the germline V gene, CDR1 is MNHNS and CDR2 is SASEGT. This CDR3 is built from 18 residues. This CDR3 reads CASSPTGRATTNTGELFF. DNA of the CDR3: TGTGCCAGCAGCCCCACGGGCAGAGCTACTACGAACACCGGGGAGCTGTTTTTT.

The sample holds many counts of this clonotype. The J gene is TRBJ2-3, the V gene TRBV29-1, with a tentative D call TRBD2 (6 bases). This CDR3 comprises 14 residues. The V and J ends lost 5 bases and 3 bases respectively, with 15 bases between them. From germline, CDR1 is SQVTM and CDR2 ANQGSEA. The CDR3 region has the DNA TGCAGCGTTTTAACGGGGGATGGAACAGATACGCAGTATTTT. This encodes CSVLTGDGTDTQYF.

This clonotype appeared many times. The genes are TRBV7-6 and TRBJ2-6, with D possibly matching TRBD2 (5 bases). This CDR3 spans 20 amino acids. Germline V lookup: CDR1 SGHVS, CDR2 FNYEAQ. Deletions cut 6 bases from V and 0 bases from J, with 24 bases between. The CDR3, as DNA: TGTGCCAGCAGTTCCACCCCCCTTTACAGCGGAGACTCTGGGGCCAACGTCCTGACTTTC. Translating it yields CASSSTPLYSGDSGANVLTF.